This is a list of T cell receptor beta chains from one sample in a study of cytomegalovirus exposure and HLA in healthy donors. Generated by immunoSEQ multiplex PCR, the TCRdb table keeps only in-frame clones and is missing some. This sample has approximately 54,000 clones, with roughly 84% found just once. Sequencing input: PBMCs. These receptors all stem from a woman between 18 and 29 years old in good health and CMV-seronegative. CDR3s leave out the opening cysteine and the closing phenylalanine or tryptophan. Each record gives: J gene, V gene, CDR3 protein.

j_gene: TRBJ2-7; v_gene: TRBV15; CDR3aa: ATSRSNGGEQY
j_gene: TRBJ1-2; v_gene: TRBV9; CDR3aa: ASSVGSRHANYGYT
j_gene: TRBJ2-7; v_gene: TRBV28; CDR3aa: ASSPGTSGSLWQY
j_gene: TRBJ1-5; v_gene: TRBV4-1; CDR3aa: ASSQAQGTNQPQH
j_gene: TRBJ2-7; v_gene: TRBV18; CDR3aa: ASSPGGPNGGAYEQY
j_gene: TRBJ2-1; v_gene: TRBV7-6; CDR3aa: ASSFLAGEVPGNEQF
j_gene: TRBJ1-5; v_gene: TRBV15; CDR3aa: ATSLEGQGARQPQH
j_gene: TRBJ1-4; v_gene: TRBV28; CDR3aa: ASSFDRENEKLF
j_gene: TRBJ1-4; v_gene: TRBV18; CDR3aa: ASSRGTNEKLF
j_gene: TRBJ1-2; v_gene: TRBV7-8; CDR3aa: ASSLPGGRRGGYT
j_gene: TRBJ2-7; v_gene: TRBV14; CDR3aa: ASSQDGIGGIYEQY
j_gene: TRBJ2-7; v_gene: TRBV28; CDR3aa: ASSFLQGAYEQY
j_gene: TRBJ2-1; v_gene: TRBV28; CDR3aa: ASSYLRSGSSYNEQF
j_gene: TRBJ2-7; v_gene: TRBV15; CDR3aa: ATSRDRSGSDEQY
j_gene: TRBJ2-2; v_gene: TRBV6-4; CDR3aa: ASSDGSGHGELF
j_gene: TRBJ2-5; v_gene: TRBV14; CDR3aa: ASSQARRWGPQETQY
j_gene: -; v_gene: TRBV4-1; CDR3aa: ASRPVSSGGPYEQY
j_gene: TRBJ2-3; v_gene: TRBV5-5; CDR3aa: ASSLIPGTDTQY
j_gene: TRBJ1-2; v_gene: TRBV28; CDR3aa: ASSFRGYGYT
j_gene: TRBJ2-1; v_gene: TRBV5-1; CDR3aa: ASTGTDYNEQF
j_gene: TRBJ2-1; v_gene: TRBV5-1; CDR3aa: ASSLAGTSMGNEQF
j_gene: TRBJ1-1; v_gene: TRBV10-3; CDR3aa: AIRHDRGNTEAF
j_gene: TRBJ2-7; v_gene: TRBV10-2; CDR3aa: ASSGTPYEQY
j_gene: TRBJ2-6; v_gene: TRBV6-1; CDR3aa: ADGGGWAGANVLT
j_gene: TRBJ1-5; v_gene: TRBV6-5; CDR3aa: ASSYSTNQPQH
j_gene: TRBJ2-1; v_gene: TRBV18; CDR3aa: ASSPPLAGGSGEQF
j_gene: TRBJ2-5; v_gene: TRBV5-1; CDR3aa: ASSSTGSEGTQY
j_gene: TRBJ2-7; v_gene: TRBV5-1; CDR3aa: ASSRPGQGKTGEQY
j_gene: TRBJ2-7; v_gene: TRBV25-1; CDR3aa: ASSEARGVYGQY
j_gene: TRBJ2-7; v_gene: TRBV27; CDR3aa: ASTQRGPSGSGEQY
j_gene: TRBJ2-6; v_gene: TRBV27; CDR3aa: ASSRDSGANVLT
j_gene: TRBJ2-7; v_gene: TRBV4-1; CDR3aa: ASSQSSGFYEQY
j_gene: TRBJ1-1; v_gene: TRBV29-1; CDR3aa: SVEQGMNTEAF
j_gene: TRBJ2-3; v_gene: TRBV6-4; CDR3aa: ASSDSAGAADTQY
j_gene: TRBJ1-4; v_gene: TRBV27; CDR3aa: ASLGAVGEKLF
j_gene: TRBJ2-1; v_gene: TRBV6-4; CDR3aa: ASSDGRGLAGVDEQF
j_gene: TRBJ2-2; v_gene: TRBV10-3; CDR3aa: AISEVAGANTGELF
j_gene: TRBJ2-1; v_gene: TRBV11-3; CDR3aa: ASSLEQGATYNEQF
j_gene: TRBJ2-3; v_gene: TRBV6-1; CDR3aa: ASSESLADTDTQY
j_gene: TRBJ1-5; v_gene: TRBV11-2; CDR3aa: ASKGGGNNQPQH
j_gene: TRBJ1-1; v_gene: TRBV15; CDR3aa: ATSRDGGWSTEAF
j_gene: TRBJ2-3; v_gene: TRBV15; CDR3aa: ATSRPDREVQY
j_gene: TRBJ2-1; v_gene: TRBV6-6; CDR3aa: ASSYLGREGGEQF
j_gene: TRBJ2-7; v_gene: TRBV6-1; CDR3aa: ASSEGSDSSYEQY
j_gene: TRBJ2-1; v_gene: TRBV7-6; CDR3aa: ASTPIPLEYSYNEQF
j_gene: TRBJ2-7; v_gene: TRBV27; CDR3aa: ASSTSLGQGLAYEQY